The rows below give T cell receptor beta chains drawn from one sample of a study of cytomegalovirus exposure and HLA in healthy donors. Assay used: immunoSEQ multiplex PCR; TCRdb lists only in-frame clones, some missing. The sample has approximately 110,000 clones; around 78% are singletons. Sequences were obtained from PBMCs. These receptors came from a man aged 35 to 55 in good health and CMV-seronegative. Both conserved end residues are part of each CDR3. D genes are given only for firm matches. A clone size is listed for some rows: how often the clone was seen (once, few, many), or a class if it is expanded.

j_call v_call cdr3_length d_call clone_size cdr3_nt cdr3_aa
TRBJ2-3 TRBV5-1 13 TRBD1 NA TGCGCCAGCAGCACAGGGGACACAGATACGCAGTATTTT CASSTGDTDTQYF
TRBJ1-5 TRBV5-6 16 NA NA TGTGCCAGCAGCTTGTGGGCAGGGGAAAAGTTGGGGCCCCAGCATTTT CASSLWAGEKLGPQHF
TRBJ2-3 TRBV14 13 NA NA TGTGCCAGCAGCCAAGATTTGGCGGGGATTAAGTATTTT CASSQDLAGIKYF
TRBJ2-1 TRBV19 11 NA NA TGTGCCAGTAGTTTGCGGAATGAGCAGTTCTTC CASSLRNEQFF
TRBJ2-7 TRBV7-2 11 NA NA TGTGCCAGCAGCCCACAGTTCGAGCAGTACTTC CASSPQFEQYF
TRBJ2-3 TRBV7-2 16 NA once TGTGCCAGCAGCCCCCAGGGGGGACGAGGCACAGATACGCAGTATTTT CASSPQGGRGTDTQYF
TRBJ2-7 TRBV9 11 NA NA TGTGCCAGCAGCGGAGTTTACGAGCAGTACTTC CASSGVYEQYF
TRBJ2-7 TRBV6-5 13 NA few TGTGCCAGCCGAAAGCCTCCTACGAACGAGCAGTACTTC CASRKPPTNEQYF
TRBJ2-3 TRBV27 12 TRBD2 few TGTGCCAGCAGCCCAGGGACTAGCGGGATCCATTTT CASSPGTSGIHF
TRBJ2-4 TRBV2 14 NA NA TGTGCCAGCAGTGCCTGGCAGAACCTGGCCATTCAGTACTTC CASSAWQNLAIQYF
TRBJ2-1 TRBV6-5 13 NA NA TGTGCCAGCACTGGGGGCGCTTCCAATGAGCAGTTCTTC CASTGGASNEQFF
TRBJ1-2 TRBV19 15 NA NA TGTGCCAGTTCGGATCGGGACACACTTAACTATGGCTACACCTTC CASSDRDTLNYGYTF
TRBJ1-5 TRBV11-2 13 NA few TGTGCCAGCAGCCTTAGTACGTTCCAGCCCCAGCATTTT CASSLSTFQPQHF
TRBJ1-5 TRBV7-2 12 NA few TGTGCCAGCAGCGAAATGCCAGGGGCCCAGCATTTT CASSEMPGAQHF
TRBJ2-1 TRBV7-2 13 TRBD2 once TGTGCCAGCATCCCCCCGGGAGGGTTTGAGCAGTTCTTC CASIPPGGFEQFF
TRBJ2-7 TRBV7-9 15 TRBD1 few TGTGCCAGCAGCTTCCAGGACAGGGCTCCCTACGAGCAGTACTTC CASSFQDRAPYEQYF
TRBJ2-7 TRBV7-8 14 TRBD1 once TGTGCCTCGGGGACAGGATTCTTAACCCTCGAGCAGTACTTC CASGTGFLTLEQYF
TRBJ2-5 TRBV7-9 13 NA once TGTGCCAGCACTTGGTCGGGGAGGGAGACCCAGTACTTC CASTWSGRETQYF
TRBJ1-2 TRBV9 13 NA NA TGTGCCAGCACCGGGAGCGGGGACTATGGCTACACCTTC CASTGSGDYGYTF
TRBJ2-3 TRBV19 14 NA NA TGTGCCAGTAGTATCTCCGGGTCAACAGATACGCAGTATTTT CASSISGSTDTQYF
TRBJ1-1 TRBV5-4 14 TRBD1 NA TGTGCCAGCAGCTTGGAACAGGGGAGCGGTGAAGCTTTCTTT CASSLEQGSGEAFF
TRBJ1-3 TRBV28 13 NA NA TGTGCCAGCAGTTCGTCACTTCGAAACACCATATATTTT CASSSSLRNTIYF
TRBJ1-2 TRBV9 14 TRBD1 NA TGTGCCAGCAGCGTTACAGGGGAGGACTATGGCTACACCTTC CASSVTGEDYGYTF
TRBJ2-5 TRBV27 13 TRBD1 NA TGTGCCAGCAGGAGACAGGGGGGAAAGACCCAGTACTTC CASRRQGGKTQYF
TRBJ1-1 TRBV28 16 NA NA TGTGCCAGCAGTCCACCCCGGGAGGAGATGAACACTGAAGCTTTCTTT CASSPPREEMNTEAFF
TRBJ1-5 TRBV7-2 13 NA NA TGTGCCAGCAGCCCTCGGCAGGGGCAGCCCCAGCATTTT CASSPRQGQPQHF
TRBJ2-1 TRBV6-1 13 NA few TGTGCCAGCAGTGATACTAAACTTGGTGAGCAGTTCTTC CASSDTKLGEQFF
TRBJ2-5 TRBV5-1 15 TRBD1 NA TGCGCCAGCAGCTCGGGACAGGGCCGCCAAGAGACCCAGTACTTC CASSSGQGRQETQYF
TRBJ2-7 TRBV10-1 11 NA NA TGCGCCAGCAGTGACAATTACGAGCAGTACTTC CASSDNYEQYF
TRBJ1-1 TRBV7-9 14 NA few TGTGCCAGCAGCTTTTTAGGAGGAGCGGCTGAAGCTTTCTTT CASSFLGGAAEAFF
TRBJ1-2 TRBV2 13 TRBD1 NA TGTGCCAGCGCAGGACAGGGGCGAATTGGTGGCACCTTC CASAGQGRIGGTF
TRBJ1-2 TRBV5-6 13 NA NA TGTGCCAGCAGCTTGGCCGATGGCAGGGGCTACACCTTC CASSLADGRGYTF
TRBJ1-2 TRBV19 14 NA NA TGTGCCAGTAGTATTGCAGGGATTCACTATGGCTACACCTTC CASSIAGIHYGYTF
TRBJ2-7 TRBV30 14 NA NA TGTGCCTGGAGTGTGTCAGGGGCTTCCTACGAGCAGTACTTC CAWSVSGASYEQYF
TRBJ2-1 TRBV27 14 TRBD2 NA TGTGCCAGCAGTGCGGCGGGGGGGAACAATGAGCAGTTCTTC CASSAAGGNNEQFF
TRBJ2-5 TRBV30 13 TRBD2 NA TGTGCCTGGTCCGGCGGGGGTCGGGAGACCCAGTACTTC CAWSGGGRETQYF
TRBJ1-2 TRBV7-2 13 TRBD1 NA TGTGCCAGCAGCTCTGGGGACAGGGGTGGCTACACCTTC CASSSGDRGGYTF
TRBJ1-5 TRBV6-6 12 NA NA TGTGCCAGCAGTTACCCCCCGGGTCCCCAGCATTTT CASSYPPGPQHF
TRBJ2-5 TRBV7-3 15 TRBD1 NA TGTGCCAGCAGCTTATCGACAGGGGGGCGAGAGACCCAGTACTTC CASSLSTGGRETQYF
TRBJ2-5 TRBV30 13 NA NA TGTGCCTGGAGCCCCGGGGATTGGGAGACCCAGTACTTC CAWSPGDWETQYF
TRBJ1-1 TRBV29-1 13 NA NA TGCAGCGTTGACCCGTTTATGAACACTGAAGCTTTCTTT CSVDPFMNTEAFF
TRBJ2-1 TRBV19 16 TRBD1 once TGTGCCAGTAGTATCGGGGACAGGGGGCCCTACAATGAGCAGTTCTTC CASSIGDRGPYNEQFF
TRBJ1-6 TRBV19 15 NA few TGTGCCAGTAGTACAACCAGGGGTGAGGATTCACCCCTCCACTTT CASSTTRGEDSPLHF
TRBJ1-5 TRBV7-2 15 NA once TGTGCCAGCAGTCCTTCGGGGGGGCACAATCAGCCCCAGCATTTT CASSPSGGHNQPQHF
TRBJ2-3 TRBV6-5 14 TRBD1 NA TGTGCCAGCAGACGTGTCACAGGGGCAGATACGCAGTATTTT CASRRVTGADTQYF
TRBJ1-1 TRBV18 14 TRBD1 NA TGTGCCAGCTCACGGGACAGCGACTTAAGGGAAGCTTTCTTT CASSRDSDLREAFF
TRBJ1-1 TRBV4-3 16 TRBD1 NA TGCGCCAGCAGCTTGGCGGGGTCAGGGGGGAGCACTGAAGCTTTCTTT CASSLAGSGGSTEAFF
TRBJ1-1 TRBV4-2 14 TRBD1 NA TGTGCCAGCAGCCCTTGGACAGGGAGTCTGTCGGCTTTCTTT CASSPWTGSLSAFF
TRBJ2-5 TRBV5-1 15 TRBD2 NA TGCGCCAGCAGACTAGCGGGGGGCATAGGAGAGACCCAGTACTTC CASRLAGGIGETQYF
TRBJ1-2 TRBV5-4 15 TRBD1 NA TGTGCCAGCAGCTTCTGGACAGGAGCTAACTATGGCTACACCTTC CASSFWTGANYGYTF
TRBJ1-2 TRBV5-4 13 NA NA TGTGCCAGCAGCTTGAGGGGGAACTATGGCTACACCTTC CASSLRGNYGYTF
TRBJ1-5 TRBV7-6 15 TRBD1 NA TGTGCCAGCAGCCCCGGGACAGGGGTTTTGCAGCCCCAGCATTTT CASSPGTGVLQPQHF
TRBJ2-3 TRBV7-9 19 TRBD2 NA TGTGCCAGCAGCTTAGGGAGGTCTAGCGGGGGCCCTAGCACAGATACGCAGTATTTT CASSLGRSSGGPSTDTQYF
TRBJ2-7 TRBV5-1 12 NA NA TGCGCCAGCAGCTTGGGCGGCTACGAGCAGTACTTC CASSLGGYEQYF